This TCR beta chain comes out of a study of blood T cell repertoires in COVID-19. At the level of the study: Samples representing acute and convalescent COVID-19 were sourced from the United States, Italy and Spain. T cells, B-cell-depleted T cells, or PBMCs provided the cDNA or gDNA that served as material.

In terms of age and location, participants ranged from about 18 to 95 years and lived in about two dozen US areas. As processed by the authors: It was from reference gene primer amplification that nucleated cell counts were estimated. Sequencing used immunoSEQ multiplex PCR; TCRdb keeps in-frame clones, though not all of them. Clone size and V and J calls were adopted from that table, with D and trimming inferred from the DNA. Altogether about 210,000 clones are present, around 88% being singletons, with the ten largest covering approximately 2.3%. The CDR3 contains 15 residues. The V gene end was trimmed by 2 bases and the J gene end by 8 bases; junction bases not matched to a gene: 3. Germline-derived CDR1 and CDR2 are MNHEY and SVGAGI.

The sample taken for sequencing was PBMCs or T cells enriched from blood (not recorded which). This chain uses TRBV6-5 with TRBJ1-6; 10 positions match TRBD1. This sequence originates from a woman aged 40 to 55 with acute COVID-19. CDR3 protein: CASSYGGTGDSPLHF. The CDR3, as DNA: TGTGCCAGCAGTTACGGTGGGACAGGGGATTCACCCCTCCACTTT.